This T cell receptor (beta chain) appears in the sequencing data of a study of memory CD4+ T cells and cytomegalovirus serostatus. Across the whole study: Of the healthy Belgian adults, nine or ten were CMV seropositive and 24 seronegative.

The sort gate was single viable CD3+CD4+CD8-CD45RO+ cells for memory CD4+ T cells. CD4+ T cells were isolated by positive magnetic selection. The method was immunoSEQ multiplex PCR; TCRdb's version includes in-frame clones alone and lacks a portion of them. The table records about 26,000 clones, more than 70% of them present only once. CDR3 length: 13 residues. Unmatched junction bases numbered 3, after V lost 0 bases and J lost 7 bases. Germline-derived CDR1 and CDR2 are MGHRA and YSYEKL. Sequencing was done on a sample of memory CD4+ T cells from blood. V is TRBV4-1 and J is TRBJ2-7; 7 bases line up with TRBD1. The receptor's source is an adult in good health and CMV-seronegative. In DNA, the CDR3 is TGCGCCAGCAGCCAAGAAGGGGGCAGGGAGCAGTACTTC. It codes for CASSQEGGREQYF.